The next 22 T cell receptor beta chains were all read from a single sample in a study of shared clonotypes between healthy human individuals. TCRdb keeps only in-frame clones here, not all; method: immunoSEQ multiplex PCR. The repertoire holds roughly 2,500,000 clones, roughly 93% seen once, with approximately 0.37% in the top ten. The sequenced sample consisted of naive CD4+ T cells from PBMCs. Subset: CD45RA+ positively selected. The receptors come from a man in his late teens or twenties in good health. Some clones in this sample may be carry-over from other donors' samples.

The chain couples TRBV6-1 to TRBJ2-3; D ambiguous. The CDR3 has 15 amino acids. In germline, CDR1 is MNHNS, CDR2 SASEGT. Between the trimmed V and J ends, which lost 4 bases and 1 base, there was a span of 12 bases. CDR3 loop: CASSVRRLGTDTQYF. The CDR3, as DNA: TGTGCCAGCAGTGTTCGCAGGTTAGGCACAGATACGCAGTATTTT.

A note on this clone: Other DNA sequences in the sample encode the same CDR3. The V gene is TRBV7-9, the J gene TRBJ1-4, with D perhaps matching TRBD1 (5 bases). The CDR3 loop spans 14 amino acids. Germline CDR1 SEHNR, CDR2 FQNEAQ (reference sequence). Trimming took 5 bases from V and 2 from J, leaving 9 bases between them. Here the CDR3 reads CASSSRQTNEKLFF. The CDR3 DNA reads TGTGCCAGCAGCAGCCGACAGACTAATGAAAAACTGTTTTTT.

The rearrangement joins TRBV18 to TRBJ2-7; no clear D. Germline V lookup: CDR1 KGHSH, CDR2 LQKENI. Between the trimmed V and J ends, which lost 4 bases and 5 bases, there was a span of 6 bases. The CDR3 is made up of 11 amino acids. The CDR3 region has the DNA TGTGCCAGCTCACAACAAGACGAGCAGTACTTC. It is translated as CASSQQDEQYF.

To note about this clone: Other DNA sequences within the sample encode an identical CDR3. The chain combines TRBV9 with TRBJ1-3; D is unresolved. Trimming took off 4 bases at V and 1 base at J, with 9 bases between the two ends. The CDR3 is 14 amino acids. Germline CDR1 and CDR2: SGDLS and YYNGEE. The CDR3 DNA sequence: TGTGCCAGCAGCCCCAGACGGTCTGGAAACACCATATATTTT. This translates into CASSPRRSGNTIYF.

This clone has more than one count but fewer than ten. The J gene is TRBJ1-2, the V gene TRBV5-1, with a tentative D call TRBD1 (5 bases). Germline V lookup: CDR1 SGHRS, CDR2 YFSETQ. Trimming took off 0 bases at V and 7 bases at J, with 16 bases between the two ends. The CDR3 runs 15 residues. The CDR3 reads CASSLDAGKVGGYTF. The CDR3 bases are TGCGCCAGCAGCTTGGACGCAGGGAAGGTGGGTGGCTACACCTTC.

This rearrangement joins TRBV19 to TRBJ2-5, with 9 positions matching TRBD2. The CDR3 is 16 amino acids. Germline trimming cut 1 base from V and 1 base from J; bases unmatched to any gene: 4. Germline V gives CDR1 LNHDA, CDR2 SQIVND (reference sequence). The CDR3 DNA sequence: TGTGCCAGTAGTATAGCCTTGACTAGCGGCCAAGAGACCCAGTACTTC. Encoded protein: CASSIALTSGQETQYF.

This sequence joins TRBV5-1 and TRBJ2-3, with 7 bases that match TRBD1. Germline CDR1 SGHRS, CDR2 YFSETQ. The CDR3 has 15 residues. V gave up 4 bases and J gave up 0 bases; unmatched junction bases: 5. The CDR3 region has the DNA TGCGCCAGCAGCCAGGTGGACAGGAGCACAGATACGCAGTATTTT. Translation: CASSQVDRSTDTQYF.

The chain couples TRBV15 to TRBJ1-4; D might be TRBD1 (5 bases). The germline V gene encodes CDR1 LNHNV and CDR2 YYDKDF (reference sequence). The CDR3 runs 14 residues. Trimming took off 7 bases at V and 8 bases at J, with 17 bases between the two ends. DNA of the CDR3: TGTGCCACCAAGGATCCGCAGGGAAGCGAAAAACTGTTTTTT. Protein sequence: CATKDPQGSEKLFF.

The gene calls are TRBV19 and TRBJ2-5; D remains unclear. Germline V CDR1 and CDR2: LNHDA, SQIVND (reference sequence). V shed 4 bases and J shed 3 bases, with 15 bases lying between them. The CDR3 has 15 residues. CDR3 sequence: CASSTPRTREETQYF. The CDR3 DNA sequence: TGTGCCAGTAGTACCCCGAGGACGCGAGAAGAGACCCAGTACTTC.

In DNA form, the CDR3 reads TGTGCCACCCGAGTCAGGACCCGCAGGGAGACCCAGTACTTC. Protein product: CATRVRTRRETQYF. The chain is built from TRBV28 and TRBJ2-5, with D unresolved. The CDR3 is 14 residues long. Trimming shortened V by 10 bases and J by 5 bases, and 20 bases separated the two germline ends. Germline V gene lookup returns CDR1 MDHEN and CDR2 SYDVKM.

In this sample, this clone turned up once. The chain joins TRBV5-1 to TRBJ1-1; TRBD1 matches 9 bases. J lost 1 base, V lost 4 bases, and 8 bases had no gene match. Germline V gives CDR1 SGHRS, CDR2 YFSETQ. This CDR3 contains 16 residues. CDR3 nucleotide sequence: TGCGCCAGCAGCCCGGGACAGGGCGGGCCGAACACTGAAGCTTTCTTT. The encoded protein is CASSPGQGGPNTEAFF.

The CDR3 coding sequence is TGTGCCAGCAGCCCCGGGACTAGCGGGAGAACGCAGTATTTT. Residues: CASSPGTSGRTQYF. The V call is TRBV9, the J call TRBJ2-3; TRBD2 aligns across 14 bases. The CDR3 is made up of 14 amino acids. The germline gives CDR1 SGDLS, CDR2 YYNGEE. The junction had 4 bases not matched to a gene; V was cut back by 4 bases and J by 9 bases.

The chain uses TRBV7-2 and TRBJ2-2, with TRBD2 matching over 12 bases. V shed 7 bases and J 8 bases; nucleotides not matched to a gene: 8. Germline V lookup: CDR1 SGHTA, CDR2 FQGNSA. This CDR3 has 15 amino acids. CDR3 protein: CASTPSGRAGGELFF. The CDR3 DNA follows: TGTGCCAGCACCCCTAGCGGGAGGGCAGGGGGGGAGCTGTTTTTT. The full variable domain, rest sourced from reference TRBV7-2 and TRBJ2-2, is GAGVSQSPSNKVTEKGKDVELRCDPISGHTALYWYRQSLGQGLEFLIYFQGNSAPDKSGLPSDRFSAERTGGSVSTLTIQRTQQEDSAVYLCASTPSGRAGGELFFGEGSRLTVL.

V is TRBV7-9 and J is TRBJ1-2; D ambiguous. In germline, CDR1 is SEHNR, CDR2 FQNEAQ (reference sequence). The CDR3 is made up of 13 amino acids. V lost 5 bases, J lost 4 bases, and 11 bases lay in between. The CDR3 region has the DNA TGTGCCAGCAGCCAAGAAATATCCTATGGCTACACCTTC. It translates to CASSQEISYGYTF.

The genes are TRBV9 and TRBJ2-1, with D perhaps TRBD2 (6 bases). CDR1 SGDLS and CDR2 YYNGEE come from the germline V gene. V was shortened by 0 bases and J by 6 bases, with 16 bases between the two germline ends. The CDR3 contains 16 residues. CDR3 sequence (DNA): TGTGCCAGCAGCGTAGGAGGCGGGGCGGGCGGCAATGAGCAGTTCTTC. Amino acids: CASSVGGGAGGNEQFF.

The rearrangement links TRBV25-1 to TRBJ2-3; 7 bases align to TRBD2. CDR1 MGHDK and CDR2 SYGVNS come from the germline V gene. The CDR3 is 14 residues long. The V and J ends lost 7 bases and 6 bases, in that order; junction bases with no gene match: 10. CDR3 loop: CASKGTTQVDTQYF. In DNA, the CDR3 is TGTGCCAGCAAGGGGACTACCCAAGTGGATACGCAGTATTTT.

V is TRBV5-4 and J is TRBJ2-3; 9 positions match TRBD2. The CDR3 has 14 amino acids. The germline V gene encodes CDR1 SGHNT and CDR2 YYREEE (reference sequence). J lost 5 bases, V lost 4 bases, and 5 bases had no gene match. CDR3: CASSPSGIGDTQYF. In DNA, the CDR3 is TGTGCCAGCAGCCCTAGCGGGATCGGAGATACGCAGTATTTT.

This chain connects TRBV13 to TRBJ2-6; the D is unclear. The V gene's germline CDR1 is PRHDT and CDR2 FYEKMQ (reference sequence). The CDR3 contains 13 residues. Trimming cost V 5 bases and J 6 bases, with 8 bases left between them. The chain's CDR3 is CASSRLLANVLTF. CDR3 DNA: TGTGCCAGCAGCCGCCTTTTGGCCAACGTCCTGACTTTC. Variable domain in full (rest from reference TRBV13 and TRBJ2-6): AAGVIQSPRHLIKEKRETATLKCYPIPRHDTVYWYQQGPGQDPQFLISFYEKMQSDKGSIPDRFSAQQFSDYHSELNMSSLELGDSALYFCASSRLLANVLTFGAGSRLTVL.

The V and J genes are TRBV2 and TRBJ2-3; TRBD2 agrees at 12 bases. Looked up from germline, CDR1 is SNHLY and CDR2 is FYNNEI. V shed 5 bases, J shed 2 bases, and the junction held 2 bases outside the gene matches. The CDR3 extends over 15 amino acids. The CDR3 here is CASSLAGGTTDTQYF. CDR3 bases: TGTGCCAGCAGTCTAGCGGGAGGGACCACAGATACGCAGTATTTT.

This clone was counted a few times. One junction end does not reproduce the germline sequence, and a read error may be involved. This chain connects TRBV18 to TRBJ1-3; D remains ambiguous. This CDR3 spans 13 amino acids. Germline V gene lookup returns CDR1 KGHSH and CDR2 LQKENI. The CDR3 sequence is CASSPQWQSTIYF. The CDR3 bases are TGTGCCAGCTCCCCACAGTGGCAGTCCACCATATATTTT. Filled out from reference TRBV18 and TRBJ1-3, the complete variable domain reads NAGVMQNPRHLVRRRGQEARLRCSPMKGHSHVYWYRQLPEEGLKFMVYLQKENIIDESGMPKERFSAEFPKEGPSILRIQQVVRGDSAAYFCASSPQWQSTIYFGEGSWLTVV.

The genes are TRBV13 and TRBJ2-6; D is ambiguous. Per germline, CDR1 PRHDT and CDR2 FYEKMQ (reference sequence). This CDR3 has 19 amino acids. Trimming removed 0 bases from V and 0 bases from J, with 15 bases in between. The CDR3 nucleotides read TGTGCCAGCAGCTTAGGTCTCGGGCCGAGGCGCTCTGGGGCCAACGTCCTGACTTTC. Protein product: CASSLGLGPRRSGANVLTF.

The genes are TRBV6-5 and TRBJ1-3; D gene ambiguous. The germline gives CDR1 MNHEY, CDR2 SVGAGI. V dropped 5 bases and J dropped 1 base, with 9 bases sitting between them. The CDR3 is 14 amino acids. Here the CDR3 reads CASSPLVSGNTIYF. The CDR3, as DNA: TGTGCCAGCAGTCCCCTTGTTTCTGGAAACACCATATATTTT.